These 32 T cell receptor beta chains were sequenced from one sample in a study of blood T cell repertoires in COVID-19. Some clones are missing from TCRdb's copy, which holds only in-frame ones; the method was immunoSEQ multiplex PCR. The sample has a few hundred thousand clones; roughly nine tenths are singletons. The specimen was peripheral blood. The receptor source for this set is a woman between 55 and 75 years old with COVID-19, enrolled during active disease.

V gene TRBV28 combines with J gene TRBJ2-3; perhaps TRBD2 as D (7 bases). From germline, CDR1 is MDHEN and CDR2 SYDVKM. The CDR3 runs to 15 residues. The V gene lost 5 bases and the J gene lost 4 bases, with 16 bases spanning the gap. The CDR3 DNA reads TGTGCCAGCAGTCAACGGGGGGCCGTGGCAGATACGCAGTATTTT. Protein product: CASSQRGAVADTQYF.

The chain links TRBV11-1 to TRBJ1-1, with 11 nucleotides matching TRBD1. The CDR3 has 15 residues. V gave up 6 bases and J gave up 5 bases; unmatched junction bases: 8. The germline V gene has CDR1 SGHAT and CDR2 FQDESV (reference sequence). CDR3: CASRLDRGRQTEAFF. The CDR3 bases are TGTGCCAGCAGGTTGGACAGGGGGCGGCAAACTGAAGCTTTCTTT. The full variable domain, rest sourced from reference TRBV11-1 and TRBJ1-1, is EAEVAQSPRYKITEKSQAVAFWCDPISGHATLYWYRQILGQGPELLVQFQDESVVDDSQLPKDRFSAERLKGVDSTLKIQPAELGDSAMYLCASRLDRGRQTEAFFGQGTRLTVV.

This chain links TRBV4-1 with TRBJ1-2; a possible D gene is TRBD1 (5 bases). The CDR3 runs 16 residues. Trimming pared 3 bases from V and 4 bases from J, leaving 18 bases between. Per the germline V gene, CDR1 is MGHRA and CDR2 is YSYEKL. The CDR3 protein is CASSHRDRRGSYGYTF. As DNA, the CDR3 is TGCGCCAGCAGCCACAGGGATAGAAGGGGCAGCTATGGCTACACCTTC.

This chain connects TRBV6-5 to TRBJ1-1; D might be TRBD1 (5 bases). The germline gives CDR1 MNHEY, CDR2 SVGAGI. Trimming left V 2 bases short and J 6 bases short, with 16 bases between. The CDR3 has 15 amino acids. In DNA form, the CDR3 reads TGTGCCAGCAGTTACGGTACGGGCGTAGGGGCTGAAGCTTTCTTT. This sequence encodes CASSYGTGVGAEAFF.

V usage is TRBV25-1 and J usage is TRBJ2-7; TRBD2 matches 15 bases. With V trimmed by 3 bases and J by 3 bases, 0 bases remained unmatched. Per the germline V gene, CDR1 is MGHDK and CDR2 is SYGVNS. The CDR3 contains 15 residues. The CDR3 coding sequence is TGTGCCAGCAGTGAGGGACTAGCGGGGGGCTACGAGCAGTACTTC. This gives the protein CASSEGLAGGYEQYF.

This chain joins TRBV5-6 and TRBJ2-4; 8 bases map to TRBD2. The CDR3 spans 17 residues. V lost 3 bases and J lost 8; bases outside the gene matches: 16. Germline V lookup: CDR1 SGHDT, CDR2 YYEEEE. CDR3 protein: CASSSPHTGLAADIQYF. Written as DNA, the CDR3 is TGTGCCAGCAGCTCCCCCCACACCGGACTAGCTGCGGACATTCAGTACTTC.

This chain links TRBV5-1 with TRBJ2-1, with 7 positions matching TRBD2. Germline loops: CDR1 SGHRS, CDR2 YFSETQ. The V and J ends lost 3 bases and 4 bases, in that order; junction bases with no gene match: 10. This CDR3 has 16 amino acids. CDR3 protein: CASSSAQSGVYNEQFF. Written as DNA, the CDR3 is TGCGCCAGCAGCTCCGCCCAAAGCGGGGTATACAATGAGCAGTTCTTC. Complete variable domain (other parts from reference TRBV5-1 and TRBJ2-1): KAGVTQTPRYLIKTRGQQVTLSCSPISGHRSVSWYQQTPGQGLQFLFEYFSETQRNKGNFPGRFSGRQFSNSRSEMNVSTLELGDSALYLCASSSAQSGVYNEQFFGPGTRLTVL.

The rearrangement uses TRBV5-6 and TRBJ1-1, with D hard to call. V gave up 0 bases and J gave up 1 base, with 7 bases separating them. The CDR3 is made up of 14 amino acids. Germline lookup yields CDR1 SGHDT and CDR2 YYEEEE. The CDR3 DNA is TGTGCCAGCAGCTTGGTACCGGGGAACACTGAAGCTTTCTTT. It specifies CASSLVPGNTEAFF.

The chain is built from TRBV6-5 and TRBJ1-4, with D possibly TRBD1 on 5 matching bases. The CDR3 is 15 residues long. The V end lost 0 bases, the J end lost 6 bases, and 11 bases lay between the germline ends. Germline assignment: CDR1 MNHEY and CDR2 SVGAGI. The CDR3 nucleotides are TGTGCCAGCAGTTACTCGTTGGCAGGGTATGAAAAACTGTTTTTT. Encoded protein: CASSYSLAGYEKLFF.

This chain joins TRBV18 and TRBJ1-1; 7 bases are shared with TRBD1. Trimming took 3 bases from V and 3 from J; bases not matched to a gene: 4. This CDR3 is 14 amino acids long. Germline CDR1 and CDR2: KGHSH and LQKENI. The CDR3 DNA sequence: TGTGCCAGCTCACCGGATACAGGGGACACTGAAGCTTTCTTT. Translated, it gives CASSPDTGDTEAFF. Combining the CDR3 with reference TRBV18 and TRBJ1-1 gives the whole variable domain NAGVMQNPRHLVRRRGQEARLRCSPMKGHSHVYWYRQLPEEGLKFMVYLQKENIIDESGMPKERFSAEFPKEGPSILRIQQVVRGDSAAYFCASSPDTGDTEAFFGQGTRLTVV.

This clone was seen more than once but under ten times. The J gene is TRBJ2-6, the V gene TRBV28, with TRBD2 matching 7 bases. The V segment lost 3 bases and the J segment 1 base; nucleotides outside the gene matches: 0. Germline CDR1 is MDHEN and CDR2 is SYDVKM. The CDR3 consists of 15 residues. CDR3 sequence: CASSLGGSGANVLTF. The CDR3 nucleotides read TGTGCCAGCAGTTTGGGAGGGTCTGGGGCCAACGTCCTGACTTTC.

The J gene is TRBJ1-2, the V gene TRBV7-2; weak D call: TRBD1 (5 bases). Germline V lookup: CDR1 SGHTA, CDR2 FQGNSA. The ends were cut back, 5 bases at V and 8 bases at J, with 21 bases in the middle. The CDR3 is made up of 15 amino acids. The CDR3 protein is CASSPPIDRSWGYTF. For the CDR3, the DNA is TGTGCCAGCAGCCCCCCTATTGACAGATCCTGGGGCTACACCTTC.

In regard to this clone: This specimen includes other DNA sequences encoding the same CDR3. V usage is TRBV6-2 or TRBV6-3 and J usage is TRBJ1-5, with D perhaps matching TRBD1 (5 bases). The CDR3 consists of 14 residues. CDR1 MNHEY and CDR2 SVGEGT come from the germline V gene. V dropped 2 bases and J dropped 4 bases, with 9 bases sitting between them. For the CDR3, the DNA is TGTGCCAGCAGTTACCCAGGGTTGAATCAGCCCCAGCATTTT. This gives the protein CASSYPGLNQPQHF.

The V call is TRBV29-1, the J call TRBJ2-4; 7 bases line up with TRBD1. V gave up 7 bases and J gave up 5 bases; unmatched junction bases: 5. Per germline, CDR1 SQVTM and CDR2 ANQGSEA. The CDR3 consists of 12 residues. CDR3 sequence (DNA): TGCAGCGCGACAGGGTCGGAAAACATTCAGTACTTC. Translating gives CSATGSENIQYF.

J is TRBJ2-7 and V is TRBV4-1; 8 bases are a match to TRBD2. CDR1 and CDR2 (germline): MGHRA, YSYEKL. V trimming: 2 bases; J trimming: 5 bases; junction bases outside the gene matches: 8. The CDR3 has 15 amino acids. The CDR3 bases are TGCGCCAGCAGCCAAAATAGCGGGGTTGGTGACGAGCAGTACTTC. Amino acids: CASSQNSGVGDEQYF.

V and J are TRBV7-6 and TRBJ1-1, with D perhaps matching TRBD1 (6 bases). CDR1 is SGHVS, CDR2 FNYEAQ, per germline. The CDR3 covers 18 residues. V lost 4 bases to trimming and J lost 0 bases, with 21 bases between them. Here the CDR3 reads CASSSRPPPWTVNTEAFF. CDR3 in DNA: TGTGCCAGCAGCTCCCGTCCCCCCCCGTGGACAGTGAACACTGAAGCTTTCTTT.

The rearrangement links TRBV20-1 to TRBJ1-3; weak D call: TRBD1 (6 bases). The V end lost 3 bases, the J end lost 0 bases, and 9 bases lay between the germline ends. The CDR3 runs to 14 residues. Germline CDR1 and CDR2: DFQATT and SNEGSKA (reference sequence). This CDR3 is CSASPDSSGNTIYF. CDR3 bases: TGCAGTGCTAGTCCGGACAGCTCTGGAAACACCATATATTTT.

J is TRBJ1-4 and V is TRBV6-5; D gene uncertain. CDR1 and CDR2 (germline): MNHEY, SVGAGI. The CDR3 is 14 amino acids. The germline V and J ends were trimmed by 2 bases and 3 bases, with 7 bases remaining between them. This CDR3 is CASSYAGANEKLFF. In DNA form, the CDR3 reads TGTGCCAGCAGTTACGCGGGCGCTAATGAAAAACTGTTTTTT.

V is TRBV6-2 or TRBV6-3 and J is TRBJ1-2; the match to TRBD1 covers 7 bases. From germline, CDR1 is MNHEY and CDR2 SVGEGT. This CDR3 has 15 residues. Unmatched junction bases numbered 12, after V lost 6 bases and J lost 5 bases. The CDR3 DNA follows: TGTGCCAGCAGCCGCCGGACAGGAAATCGATATGGCTACACCTTC. It is translated as CASSRRTGNRYGYTF.

This clone was recorded once. CDR3 sequence: CASSQGPTGMSNQPQHF. The CDR3 coding sequence is TGTGCCAGCAGCCAAGGACCCACAGGGATGAGCAATCAGCCCCAGCATTTT. V gene TRBV3-1 (or the pseudogene TRBV3-2) combines with J gene TRBJ1-5, with D possibly being TRBD1 (6 bases). Trimming stripped 1 base from V and 1 base from J, with 14 bases between. There are 17 residues in the CDR3. Germline V gene sequence: CDR1 LGHDT, CDR2 YNNKEL (reference sequence).

This chain connects TRBV19 to TRBJ1-3, with D uncertain. The germline gives CDR1 LNHDA, CDR2 SQIVND (reference sequence). This CDR3 is 15 amino acids long. Trimming shortened V by 5 bases and J by 0 bases, and 11 bases separated the two germline ends. CDR3 sequence (DNA): TGTGCCAGTAGTTTATCACTTAGCTCTGGAAACACCATATATTTT. It codes for CASSLSLSSGNTIYF.

The rearrangement uses TRBV5-1 and TRBJ1-1, with TRBD1 matching 9 bases. Germline V gene lookup returns CDR1 SGHRS and CDR2 YFSETQ. This CDR3 comprises 15 residues. J was trimmed by 1 base and V by 4 bases; bases with no gene match: 5. The CDR3, as DNA: TGCGCCAGCAGCCGGCAACAGGGGGCGAACACTGAAGCTTTCTTT. Protein: CASSRQQGANTEAFF.

V is TRBV2 and J is TRBJ2-2; TRBD2 matches at 10 bases. CDR1 is SNHLY, CDR2 FYNNEI, per germline. The CDR3 loop spans 19 amino acids. The ends lost 4 bases at V and 4 bases at J; junction bases unmatched: 15. The CDR3: CASSVIPFQRGGPTGELFF. The CDR3 bases are TGTGCCAGCAGTGTCATTCCCTTCCAGCGGGGGGGCCCCACCGGGGAGCTGTTTTTT.

This chain links TRBV27 with TRBJ2-7; 8 positions agree with TRBD1. The CDR3 length is 15 residues. V was pared by 3 bases and J by 3 bases, with 7 bases of the junction left unmatched. The germline CDR1 and CDR2 sequences are MNHEY and SMNVEV (reference sequence). CDR3 protein: CASSFLPGQVYEQYF. The CDR3 DNA reads as TGTGCCAGCAGTTTCTTACCGGGACAGGTCTACGAGCAGTACTTC.

The J gene is TRBJ1-6, the V gene TRBV27, with unresolved D. The CDR3 is 15 residues long. Germline V gene data show CDR1 as MNHEY and CDR2 as SMNVEV (reference sequence). V lost 4 bases, J lost 7 bases, and 14 bases lay in between. The CDR3 DNA follows: TGTGCCAGCAGTTCTCTCCGGGAGACGAATTCACCCCTCCACTTT. Protein: CASSSLRETNSPLHF.

This sequence joins TRBV5-1 and TRBJ2-3; 7 bases map to TRBD2. The CDR3 runs to 15 residues. The germline gives CDR1 SGHRS, CDR2 YFSETQ. The J segment lost 0 bases and the V segment lost 4 bases, leaving 5 bases of the junction unmatched. The CDR3 nucleotides are TGCGCCAGCAGCATCCAAGCGGGGAGCACAGATACGCAGTATTTT. Protein sequence: CASSIQAGSTDTQYF.

The chain carries TRBV28 and TRBJ2-7; no clear D. The CDR3 runs to 11 residues. Germline-derived CDR1 and CDR2 are MDHEN and SYDVKM. V shed 6 bases and J shed 0 bases, with 3 bases lying between them. The CDR3 bases are TGTGCCAGCAGATACTCCTACGAGCAGTACTTC. Translation gives CASRYSYEQYF.

J is TRBJ2-1 and V is TRBV3-1 (or the pseudogene TRBV3-2); D is perhaps TRBD2 (6 bases). The V gene lost 1 base and the J gene lost 15 bases, with 16 bases spanning the gap. The germline V gene encodes CDR1 LGHDT and CDR2 YNNKEL (reference sequence). The CDR3 runs to 13 residues. The CDR3 coding sequence is TGTGCCAGCAGCCAAGTCCTGCCGGGGGTACTGTTCTTC. It encodes CASSQVLPGVLFF.

V gene TRBV27 combines with J gene TRBJ2-2, with 9 positions matching TRBD1. The V gene end was trimmed by 6 bases and the J gene end by 4 bases; junction bases not matched to a gene: 15. Germline V gene data show CDR1 as MNHEY and CDR2 as SMNVEV (reference sequence). This CDR3 has 18 amino acids. The CDR3 bases are TGTGCCAGCAGCCTCCTTGGGACAGGGAGCCTTGGCACCGGGGAGCTGTTTTTT. The encoded protein is CASSLLGTGSLGTGELFF.

The J gene is TRBJ2-3, the V gene TRBV5-4; 12 bases fit TRBD2. The CDR3 has 16 amino acids. Trimming cost V 4 bases and J 2 bases; bases outside gene matches: 5. Per germline, CDR1 SGHNT and CDR2 YYREEE (reference sequence). The CDR3 protein is CASSLRLAGVTDTQYF. CDR3 nucleotide sequence: TGTGCCAGCAGCCTTCGACTAGCGGGGGTCACAGATACGCAGTATTTT.

Concerning this clone itself: The junction does not match germline at one end; this may be a read error. The genes are TRBV7-6 and TRBJ1-1; D is unclear. This CDR3 is 13 amino acids long. The germline V gene has CDR1 SGHVS and CDR2 FNYEAQ. This chain's CDR3 is CASSLGFDTEAFF. As DNA, the CDR3 is TGTGCCAGCAGTTTAGGTTTCGACACTGAAGCTTTCTTT.

The V gene is TRBV7-2, the J gene TRBJ2-3; TRBD2 matches 12 bases. CDR3 length: 16 amino acids. With V trimmed by 3 bases and J by 8 bases, 9 bases remained unmatched. Germline V gene data show CDR1 as SGHTA and CDR2 as FQGNSA. The CDR3 sequence: CASSFSTSGGGFTQYF. The CDR3 DNA follows: TGTGCCAGCAGCTTTTCGACTAGCGGGGGTGGATTTACGCAGTATTTT.